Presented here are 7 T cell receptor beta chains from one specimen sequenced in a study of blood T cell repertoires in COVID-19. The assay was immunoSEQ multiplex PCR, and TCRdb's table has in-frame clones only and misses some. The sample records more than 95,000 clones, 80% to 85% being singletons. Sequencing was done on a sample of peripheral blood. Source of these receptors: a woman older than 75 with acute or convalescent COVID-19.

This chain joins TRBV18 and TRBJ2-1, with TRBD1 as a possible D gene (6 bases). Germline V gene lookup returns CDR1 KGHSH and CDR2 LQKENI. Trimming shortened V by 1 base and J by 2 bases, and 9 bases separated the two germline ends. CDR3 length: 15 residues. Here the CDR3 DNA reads TGTGCCAGCTCACCACAGGGGGACACCTACAATGAGCAGTTCTTC. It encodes CASSPQGDTYNEQFF.

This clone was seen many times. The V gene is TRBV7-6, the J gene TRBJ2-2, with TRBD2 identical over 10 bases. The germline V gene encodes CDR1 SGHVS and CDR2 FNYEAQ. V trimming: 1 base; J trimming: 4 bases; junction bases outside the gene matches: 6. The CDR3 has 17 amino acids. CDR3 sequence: CASSLGAGGPGTGELFF. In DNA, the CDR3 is TGTGCCAGCAGCTTAGGAGCGGGAGGGCCAGGCACCGGGGAGCTGTTTTTT. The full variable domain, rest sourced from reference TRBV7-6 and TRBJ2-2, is GAGVSQSPRYKVTKRGQDVALRCDPISGHVSLYWYRQALGQGPEFLTYFNYEAQQDKSGLPNDRFSAERPEGSISTLTIQRTEQRDSAMYRCASSLGAGGPGTGELFFGEGSRLTVL.

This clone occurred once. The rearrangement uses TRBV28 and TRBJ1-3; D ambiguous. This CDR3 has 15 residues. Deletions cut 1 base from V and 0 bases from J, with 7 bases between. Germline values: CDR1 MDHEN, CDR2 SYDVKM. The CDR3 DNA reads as TGTGCCAGCAGTTTATTCCGTCTCTCTGGAAACACCATATATTTT. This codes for CASSLFRLSGNTIYF.

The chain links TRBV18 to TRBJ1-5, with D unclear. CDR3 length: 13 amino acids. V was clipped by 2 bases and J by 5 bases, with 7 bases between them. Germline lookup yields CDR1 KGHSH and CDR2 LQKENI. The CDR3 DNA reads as TGTGCCAGCTCACCATCTTTAGATCAGCCCCAGCATTTT. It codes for CASSPSLDQPQHF.

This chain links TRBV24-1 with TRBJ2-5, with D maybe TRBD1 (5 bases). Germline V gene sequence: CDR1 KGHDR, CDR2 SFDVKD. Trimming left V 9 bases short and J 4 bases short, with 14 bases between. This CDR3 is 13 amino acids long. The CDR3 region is CATEGAGSETQYF. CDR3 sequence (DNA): TGTGCCACCGAAGGGGCAGGGTCAGAGACCCAGTACTTC.

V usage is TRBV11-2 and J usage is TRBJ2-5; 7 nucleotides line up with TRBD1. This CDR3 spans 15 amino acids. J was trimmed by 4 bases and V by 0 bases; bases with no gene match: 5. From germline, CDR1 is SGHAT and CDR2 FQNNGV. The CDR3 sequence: CASSLEARQGETQYF. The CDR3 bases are TGTGCCAGCAGCTTAGAGGCTCGACAGGGAGAGACCCAGTACTTC.

The CDR3: CASLSGTGRADTQYF. CDR3 DNA: TGTGCCAGCCTAAGCGGGACAGGGAGGGCAGATACGCAGTATTTT. The chain combines TRBV27 with TRBJ2-3; the match to TRBD1 covers 9 bases. The trim removed 8 bases at V and 4 bases at J, leaving 10 bases unmatched. The CDR3 sequence is 15 residues long. CDR1 MNHEY and CDR2 SMNVEV come from the germline V gene (reference sequence).